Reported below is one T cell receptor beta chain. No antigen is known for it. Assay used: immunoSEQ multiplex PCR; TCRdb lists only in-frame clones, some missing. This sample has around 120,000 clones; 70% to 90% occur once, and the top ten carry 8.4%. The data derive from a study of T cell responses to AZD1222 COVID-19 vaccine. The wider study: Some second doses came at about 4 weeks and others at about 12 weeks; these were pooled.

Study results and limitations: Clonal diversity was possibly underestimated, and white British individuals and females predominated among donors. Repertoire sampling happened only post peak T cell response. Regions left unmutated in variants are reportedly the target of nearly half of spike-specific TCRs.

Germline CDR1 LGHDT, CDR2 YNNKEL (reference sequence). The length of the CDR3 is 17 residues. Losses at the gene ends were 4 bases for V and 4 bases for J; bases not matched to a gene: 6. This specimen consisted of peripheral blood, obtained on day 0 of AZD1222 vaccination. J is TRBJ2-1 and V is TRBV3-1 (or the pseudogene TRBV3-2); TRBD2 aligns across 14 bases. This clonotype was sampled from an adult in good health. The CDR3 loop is CASSLGTSGRFYNEQFF. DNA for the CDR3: TGTGCCAGCAGCCTTGGGACTAGCGGGAGATTTTACAATGAGCAGTTCTTC.